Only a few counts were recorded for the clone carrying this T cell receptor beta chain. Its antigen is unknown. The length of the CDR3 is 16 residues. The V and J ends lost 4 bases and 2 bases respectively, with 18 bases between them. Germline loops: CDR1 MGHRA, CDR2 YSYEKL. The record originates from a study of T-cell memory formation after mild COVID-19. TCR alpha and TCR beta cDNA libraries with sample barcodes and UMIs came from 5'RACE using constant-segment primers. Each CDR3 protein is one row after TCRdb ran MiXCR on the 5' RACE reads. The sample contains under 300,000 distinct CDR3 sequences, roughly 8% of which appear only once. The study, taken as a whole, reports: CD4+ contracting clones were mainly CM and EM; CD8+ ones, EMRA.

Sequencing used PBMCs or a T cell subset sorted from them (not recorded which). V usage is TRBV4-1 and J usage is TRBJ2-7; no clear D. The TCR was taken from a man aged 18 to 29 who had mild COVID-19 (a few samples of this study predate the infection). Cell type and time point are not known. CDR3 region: CASSPRPDRVTYEQYF. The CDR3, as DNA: TGCGCCAGCAGCCCCAGACCCGACCGGGTCACCTACGAGCAGTACTTC.